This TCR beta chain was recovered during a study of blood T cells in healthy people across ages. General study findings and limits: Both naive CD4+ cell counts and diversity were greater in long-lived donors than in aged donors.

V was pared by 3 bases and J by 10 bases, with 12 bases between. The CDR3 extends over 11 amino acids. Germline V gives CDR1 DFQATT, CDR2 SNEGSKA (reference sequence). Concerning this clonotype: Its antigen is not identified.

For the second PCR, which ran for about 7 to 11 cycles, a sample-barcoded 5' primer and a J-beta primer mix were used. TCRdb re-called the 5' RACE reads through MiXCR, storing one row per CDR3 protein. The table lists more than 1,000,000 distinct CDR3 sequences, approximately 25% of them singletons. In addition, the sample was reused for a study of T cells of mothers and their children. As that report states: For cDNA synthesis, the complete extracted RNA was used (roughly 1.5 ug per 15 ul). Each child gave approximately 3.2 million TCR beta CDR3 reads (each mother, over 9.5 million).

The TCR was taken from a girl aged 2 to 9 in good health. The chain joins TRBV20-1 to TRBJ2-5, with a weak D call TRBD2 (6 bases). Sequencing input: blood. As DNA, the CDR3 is TGCAGTGCTAGGACCCAGGAGGGCCAGTACTTC. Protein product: CSARTQEGQYF.